The rows below give T cell receptor beta chains drawn from one sample of a study of T cell responses to AZD1222 COVID-19 vaccine. Data came from immunoSEQ multiplex PCR; TCRdb stores just in-frame clones and leaves some out. Of tens of thousands of clones listed, around nine tenths were seen once; the top ten hold 7.8%. Specimen: peripheral blood, collected on day 0 of AZD1222 vaccination. These TCRs come from an adult in good health. Each CDR3 is given with its conserved first and last residue. A D gene is named only where the DNA matches it firmly. Size tells how often a clone was seen (once, few, many) or the class of an expanded clone, and some rows leave it out.

D gene,clone size,J gene,V gene,CDR3 protein,CDR3 DNA
-,-,TRBJ1-4,TRBV7-8,CASSLARSRGSEKLFF,TGTGCCAGCAGCTTAGCGCGGTCCAGGGGCTCAGAAAAACTGTTTTTT
TRBD1,-,TRBJ1-1,TRBV19,CASSRDSLNTEAFF,TGTGCCAGTAGTAGGGACAGTTTGAACACTGAAGCTTTCTTT
-,-,TRBJ2-5,TRBV6-6,CASKGRRGQETQYF,TGTGCCAGCAAGGGGAGGAGAGGCCAAGAGACCCAGTACTTC
TRBD1,-,TRBJ1-4,TRBV19,CASSPTQGMNEKLFF,TGTGCCAGTAGTCCCACACAGGGGATGAATGAAAAACTGTTTTTT
-,-,TRBJ2-2,TRBV7-2,CASSNKRGNTGELFF,TGTGCCAGCAGCAACAAAAGGGGGAACACCGGGGAGCTGTTTTTT
-,-,TRBJ1-1,TRBV19,CASSIDRITEAFF,TGTGCCAGTAGTATAGATCGGATCACTGAAGCTTTCTTT
TRBD2,-,TRBJ2-1,TRBV2,CASSVRGRAGYNEQFF,TGTGCCAGCAGTGTACGCGGGAGGGCCGGCTACAATGAGCAGTTCTTC
-,-,TRBJ2-1,TRBV5-1,CASIGDLGNEQFF,TGCGCCAGCATAGGAGACCTCGGCAATGAGCAGTTCTTC
-,few,TRBJ2-3,TRBV6-4,CASSDGTSTDTQYF,TGTGCCAGCAGTGACGGAACTTCCACAGATACGCAGTATTTT
-,-,TRBJ1-1,TRBV27,CASSLSVGALSEAFF,TGTGCCAGCAGTTTATCAGTCGGGGCTCTTTCTGAAGCTTTCTTT
-,-,TRBJ2-3,TRBV29-1,CSVEDRTVTDTQYF,TGCAGCGTTGAAGACAGGACAGTCACAGATACGCAGTATTTT
-,-,TRBJ1-3,TRBV7-9,CASSLYQTTSSGNTIYF,TGTGCCAGCAGCTTATATCAAACCACCTCCTCTGGAAACACCATATATTTT
-,-,TRBJ2-7,TRBV2,CASSDRGYEQYF,TGTGCCAGCAGTGACAGAGGCTACGAGCAGTACTTC
-,once,TRBJ2-7,TRBV7-3,CASSLIGGTPWDEQYF,TGTGCCAGCAGCTTAATTGGCGGGACACCGTGGGACGAGCAGTACTTC
TRBD1,once,TRBJ2-5,TRBV7-2,CASSQGARGHGTQYF,TGTGCCAGCAGCCAAGGGGCCAGGGGGCATGGGACCCAGTACTTC
-,-,TRBJ1-1,TRBV27,CASSSRLGRPPF,TGTGCCAGCAGTTCACGCCTGGGACGGCCGCCTTTT
-,-,TRBJ2-7,TRBV11-2,CASSAKVPYEQYF,TGTGCCAGCAGCGCCAAGGTCCCTTACGAGCAGTACTTC
-,-,TRBJ2-2,TRBV6-5,CASSFTGSAGELFF,TGTGCCAGCAGTTTTACAGGGTCGGCCGGGGAGCTGTTTTTT
TRBD1,-,TRBJ2-7,TRBV10-2,CASGGLDRDLYEQYF,TGCGCCAGCGGGGGACTGGACAGGGATCTCTACGAGCAGTACTTC
TRBD1,-,TRBJ1-2,TRBV19,CASSVDRAFNYGYTF,TGTGCCAGTAGTGTCGACAGGGCTTTTAACTATGGCTACACCTTC
-,-,TRBJ1-5,TRBV18,CASSPVLDQPQHF,TGTGCCAGCTCACCGGTCCTGGACCAGCCCCAGCATTTT
TRBD2,once,TRBJ2-1,TRBV7-6,CASSLGASGSGEQFF,TGTGCCAGCAGCTTAGGGGCTAGCGGGAGCGGTGAGCAGTTCTTC
-,-,TRBJ1-1,TRBV9,CASSVREGLSEAFF,TGTGCCAGCAGCGTGCGTGAGGGTTTATCTGAAGCTTTCTTT
-,-,TRBJ1-6,TRBV20-1,CSAFLLTLHF,TGCAGTGCCTTCTTATTGACCCTCCACTTT
-,-,TRBJ1-1,TRBV10-2,CASSYRAPRTEAFF,TGCGCCAGCAGTTACAGGGCCCCGAGGACTGAAGCTTTCTTT
TRBD1,-,TRBJ1-3,TRBV3-1/TRBV3-2,CASSPYQGASGNTIYF,TGTGCCAGCAGCCCTTACCAGGGGGCTTCTGGAAACACCATATATTTT
TRBD2,-,TRBJ2-1,TRBV5-1,CASSSSGREYNEQFF,TGCGCCAGCAGCTCTAGCGGGAGGGAATACAATGAGCAGTTCTTC
-,-,TRBJ2-1,TRBV9,CASSDRKIQGFVEQFF,TGTGCCAGCAGCGATCGAAAGATACAGGGATTCGTTGAGCAGTTCTTC
-,-,TRBJ1-1,TRBV5-6,CASSLFMNTEAFF,TGTGCCAGCAGCTTGTTTATGAACACTGAAGCTTTCTTT
-,-,TRBJ2-1,TRBV5-1,CASSPGYQGNEQFF,TGCGCCAGCAGCCCGGGATACCAGGGGAATGAGCAGTTCTTC
-,-,TRBJ2-7,TRBV28,CASRTSETRYEQYF,TGTGCCAGCAGAACCAGCGAGACGCGTTACGAGCAGTACTTC
-,-,TRBJ1-3,TRBV5-1,CASSLRVGDTIYF,TGCGCCAGCAGCTTGAGGGTCGGGGACACCATATATTTT
TRBD1,-,TRBJ2-5,TRBV9,CASSAATGARSRETQYF,TGTGCCAGCAGCGCAGCGACAGGGGCCCGAAGTAGAGAGACCCAGTACTTC
-,-,TRBJ1-5,TRBV27,CASSLVQGGNQPQHF,TGTGCCAGCAGTTTAGTCCAGGGAGGTAATCAGCCCCAGCATTTT
TRBD2,-,TRBJ2-2,TRBV27,CASMLAGGGELFF,TGTGCCAGCATGCTAGCGGGAGGAGGGGAGCTGTTTTTT
TRBD1,-,TRBJ1-6,TRBV19,CATRQGESPLHF,TGTGCCACCCGACAGGGGGAATCACCCCTCCACTTT
-,-,TRBJ1-1,TRBV28,CASRLSQANTEAFF,TGTGCCAGCAGACTTTCGCAGGCGAACACTGAAGCTTTCTTT
-,-,TRBJ2-1,TRBV7-9,CASSLVPGADEQFF,TGTGCCAGCAGCTTAGTCCCAGGGGCCGATGAGCAGTTCTTC
-,-,TRBJ1-5,TRBV5-1,CASSLLGAANQPQHF,TGCGCCAGCAGCTTGCTGGGGGCGGCCAATCAGCCCCAGCATTTT
-,-,TRBJ1-2,TRBV6-5,CASSNYVGYTF,TGTGCCAGCAGCAACTATGTAGGCTACACCTTC
-,-,TRBJ2-7,TRBV3-1/TRBV3-2,CASSPAQGIYEQYF,TGTGCCAGCAGCCCCGCACAGGGTATCTACGAGCAGTACTTC
TRBD1,-,TRBJ2-5,TRBV7-8,CASSLNSGTGGETQYF,TGTGCCAGCAGCCTAAATTCCGGGACAGGGGGAGAGACCCAGTACTTC
TRBD2,-,TRBJ2-3,TRBV19,CASSIVIAGGDTQYF,TGTGCCAGTAGTATTGTGATAGCGGGAGGGGATACGCAGTATTTT
-,-,TRBJ2-1,TRBV19,CASSIESSSYNEQFF,TGTGCCAGTAGTATAGAGAGCAGCTCCTACAATGAGCAGTTCTTC
-,few,TRBJ2-4,TRBV3-1/TRBV3-2,CASSQKIAKNIQYF,TGTGCCAGCAGCCAAAAAATAGCCAAAAACATTCAGTACTTC
TRBD1,-,TRBJ1-1,TRBV10-2,CASGQGMNTEAFF,TGCGCCAGCGGACAGGGTATGAACACTGAAGCTTTCTTT
-,-,TRBJ2-2,TRBV18,CASSPDAKGVSGELFF,TGTGCCAGCTCACCTGATGCGAAGGGGGTATCCGGGGAGCTGTTTTTT
TRBD1,-,TRBJ1-1,TRBV2,CASRLTGVNTEAFF,TGTGCCAGCAGACTGACAGGGGTGAACACTGAAGCTTTCTTT
TRBD1,-,TRBJ1-1,TRBV13,CASSTNETGPFF,TGTGCCAGCAGCACCAACGAGACAGGGCCTTTCTTT
TRBD1,few,TRBJ1-3,TRBV25-1,CASARQGESGNTIYF,TGTGCCAGTGCGCGACAGGGAGAGTCTGGAAACACCATATATTTT
-,-,TRBJ1-1,TRBV4-1,CASSQHLGNTEAFF,TGCGCCAGCAGCCAACACCTAGGGAACACTGAAGCTTTCTTT
-,-,TRBJ1-1,TRBV19,CASSPGRVNTEAFF,TGTGCCAGTAGTCCTGGCAGGGTGAACACTGAAGCTTTCTTT
TRBD2,-,TRBJ2-1,TRBV5-1,CASSLTPLLAGGLDEQFF,TGCGCCAGCAGCTTGACACCCCTACTAGCGGGAGGGTTAGATGAGCAGTTCTTC
TRBD2,-,TRBJ2-1,TRBV5-1,CASAVAGEFYEQFF,TGCGCCAGCGCGGTAGCGGGAGAGTTTTATGAGCAGTTCTTC
-,-,TRBJ2-1,TRBV5-6,CASSLGTSTSYNEQFF,TGTGCCAGCAGCTTGGGAACGTCAACCTCCTACAATGAGCAGTTCTTC
-,-,TRBJ1-1,TRBV27,CASSPNRDNTEAFF,TGTGCCAGCAGTCCAAACCGGGACAACACTGAAGCTTTCTTT
TRBD1,-,TRBJ1-1,TRBV2,CASSQRQGGTEAFF,TGTGCCAGCAGTCAACGACAGGGGGGGACTGAAGCTTTCTTT
TRBD1,once,TRBJ1-6,TRBV15,CATSTDREVYNSPLHF,TGTGCCACCAGCACGGACAGGGAAGTCTATAATTCACCCCTCCACTTT
-,-,TRBJ1-1,TRBV6-1,CASSEVGRPNTEAFF,TGTGCCAGCAGTGAAGTCGGCAGACCTAACACTGAAGCTTTCTTT
TRBD1,-,TRBJ1-2,TRBV7-8,CASSLTGDGYTF,TGTGCCAGCAGCTTAACAGGGGACGGCTACACCTTC